Listed below are T cell receptor beta chains from one sample, sequenced in a study of OX40 agonist ivuxolimab in advanced cancers. Produced via immunoSEQ multiplex PCR; TCRdb's table is partial and in-frame only. This sample has 60,000 or so clones, with around 88% found just once. Here the sequenced sample was CD4+ or CD8+ T cells sorted from blood, taken in a trial of the OX40 agonist ivuxolimab. The receptors here all came from an adult with an advanced solid tumor such as melanoma, head and neck, liver or kidney cancer. Each CDR3 is given with its conserved first and last residue. Fields, in order: J gene, clone size, D gene, V gene, CDR3 protein, CDR3 DNA. D genes are given only for firm matches. Size tells how often a clone was seen (once, few, many) or the class of an expanded clone, and some rows leave it out.

>TRBJ1-2|.|.|TRBV6-1
CASSEIEYGYTF
TGTGCCAGCAGTGAAATAGAGTATGGCTACACCTTC
>TRBJ2-5|once|.|TRBV11-3
CASSSRDSQETQYF
TGTGCCAGCAGCTCGCGGGACAGCCAAGAGACCCAGTACTTC
>TRBJ2-7|.|TRBD2|TRBV12-5
CASGSLVGGRGTYEQYF
TGTGCTAGTGGTTCACTAGTGGGGGGGAGGGGAACCTACGAGCAGTACTTC
>TRBJ2-1|.|TRBD2|TRBV5-6
CASSLAGKGYNEQFF
TGTGCCAGCAGCCTAGCGGGAAAGGGTTACAATGAGCAGTTCTTC
>TRBJ1-1|once|.|TRBV4-3
CASSQDRTLEEAFF
TGCGCCAGCAGCCAAGATAGAACACTCGAAGAAGCTTTCTTT
>TRBJ2-3|once|.|TRBV6-5
CASSYEVGGTDTQYF
TGTGCCAGCAGTTACGAAGTGGGGGGCACAGATACGCAGTATTTT
>TRBJ2-7|.|.|TRBV7-9
CASSAQVSYEQYF
TGTGCCAGCAGCGCACAGGTTTCCTACGAGCAGTACTTC
>TRBJ2-3|.|TRBD2|TRBV19
CASSPRLAGDTQYF
TGTGCCAGTAGTCCAAGACTAGCTGGAGATACGCAGTATTTT
>TRBJ2-5|.|TRBD2|TRBV4-3
CASSQEGGRGGMETQYF
TGCGCCAGCAGCCAAGAAGGCGGGCGGGGGGGTATGGAGACCCAGTACTTC
>TRBJ2-2|.|TRBD1|TRBV7-3
CASSKTGGGGELFF
TGTGCCAGCAGCAAAACAGGGGGCGGCGGGGAGCTGTTTTTT
>TRBJ1-2|.|.|TRBV10-3
CATPLRGNYGYTF
TGTGCCACCCCCTTGCGGGGGAACTATGGCTACACCTTC
>TRBJ1-4|medium-sized|.|TRBV29-1
CSVDTKWFEKLFF
TGCAGCGTTGACACTAAATGGTTTGAAAAACTGTTTTTT
>TRBJ1-2|.|.|TRBV2
CASSEALGTYGYTF
TGTGCCAGCAGTGAAGCGCTAGGGACCTATGGCTACACCTTC
>TRBJ1-2|.|TRBD1|TRBV4-3
CASSQGDRGWRYTF
TGCGCCAGCAGCCAGGGGGACAGGGGGTGGCGCTACACCTTC
>TRBJ1-5|.|.|TRBV19
CASSPGVLGNQPQHF
TGTGCCAGTAGTCCAGGGGTTCTCGGCAATCAGCCCCAGCATTTT
>TRBJ1-1|once|TRBD1|TRBV28
CASSQTGADTEAFF
TGTGCCAGCAGCCAGACAGGGGCCGACACTGAAGCTTTCTTT
>TRBJ1-6|.|.|TRBV19
CASSIRTGGTPLHF
TGTGCCAGTAGTATACGTACTGGGGGGACACCCCTCCACTTT
>TRBJ2-7|.|.|TRBV15
CATGLVISYEQYF
TGTGCCACCGGCCTAGTGATCTCCTACGAGCAGTACTTC
>TRBJ2-1|.|TRBD2|TRBV27
CASSFLGGLAGGQFF
TGTGCCAGCAGTTTCCTTGGGGGACTAGCGGGGGGGCAGTTCTTC
>TRBJ2-2|.|TRBD1|TRBV6-5
CASTLNTGGTGELFF
TGTGCCAGCACCCTGAACACAGGGGGCACCGGGGAGCTGTTTTTT
>TRBJ2-3|.|.|TRBV13
CASSLGGTDTQYF
TGTGCCAGCAGCTTAGGGGGCACAGATACGCAGTATTTT
>TRBJ2-7|.|.|TRBV4-1
CASSQKPGYEQYF
TGCGCCAGCAGCCAGAAGCCAGGCTACGAGCAGTACTTC
>TRBJ2-5|.|.|TRBV11-2
CASSLDQRGEPLETQYF
TGTGCCAGCAGCTTAGATCAAAGGGGGGAGCCCCTGGAGACCCAGTACTTC
>TRBJ2-6|.|.|TRBV6-5
CASSTRTAGANVLTF
TGTGCCAGCAGTACTCGGACAGCTGGGGCCAACGTCCTGACTTTC
>TRBJ1-1|.|.|TRBV19
CASSEDPGAEAFF
TGTGCCAGTAGCGAAGACCCGGGGGCCGAGGCTTTCTTT
>TRBJ1-1|.|.|TRBV7-3
CASSLGQPGTEAFF
TGTGCCAGCAGCTTAGGACAGCCGGGGACTGAAGCTTTCTTT
>TRBJ2-5|once|.|TRBV7-3
CASSLTLGLQETQYF
TGTGCCAGCAGCTTAACTTTGGGACTCCAAGAGACCCAGTACTTC
>TRBJ1-2|.|TRBD1|TRBV13
CASSLGTGYGYTF
TGTGCCAGCAGCTTAGGGACAGGGTATGGCTACACCTTC
>TRBJ1-5|.|.|TRBV11-2
CASSLGREPQHF
TGTGCCAGCAGCTTAGGGAGGGAGCCCCAGCATTTT
>TRBJ1-1|.|.|TRBV27
CASSFGAGTEAFF
TGTGCCAGCAGTTTCGGGGCGGGCACTGAAGCTTTCTTT